Shown below are 18 T cell receptor beta chains from a single sample sequenced in a study of shared clonotypes between healthy human individuals. Libraries were prepared by immunoSEQ multiplex PCR; TCRdb keeps only in-frame clonotypes and omits some of them. The sample consists of about 690,000 clones, 90% of them appearing once. Source material: memory CD8+ T cells from PBMCs. Regarding subset: CD45RO+ cells pooled with CCR7-negative TemRA cells. The receptor source for this set is a man aged 18 to 29 in good health. Some clones in this sample may be carry-over from other donors' samples.

The gene calls are TRBV4-2 and TRBJ2-2; no reliable D call. The CDR3 is made up of 15 amino acids. Germline CDR1 reads LGHNA; CDR2 reads YNFKEQ. Trimming removed 0 bases at V and 4 bases at J, with 9 bases between. In DNA, the CDR3 is TGTGCCAGCAGCCAAGAACTATTGGGCACCGGGGAGCTGTTTTTT. Protein sequence: CASSQELLGTGELFF.

The chain recombines TRBV27 with TRBJ2-3, with D unclear. Trimming cost V 5 bases and J 7 bases, with 13 bases left between them. This CDR3 is 13 amino acids long. CDR1 is MNHEY and CDR2 is SMNVEV in the germline V gene (reference sequence). As DNA, the CDR3 is TGTGCCAGCAGTCAACCCCCCGCTAATACGCAGTATTTT. Encoded protein: CASSQPPANTQYF.

This chain uses TRBV9 with TRBJ2-4; tentative D call: TRBD1 (6 bases). Per germline, CDR1 SGDLS and CDR2 YYNGEE. The CDR3 runs 15 residues. V lost 3 bases to trimming and J lost 4 bases, with 14 bases between them. DNA for the CDR3: TGTGCCAGCAGCGACAGCACAGGGCCTAAAAACATTCAGTACTTC. Protein product: CASSDSTGPKNIQYF.

The chain joins TRBV4-1 to TRBJ2-3; D is tentatively TRBD1 or TRBD2 (5 bases each). This CDR3 comprises 14 residues. CDR1 MGHRA and CDR2 YSYEKL come from the germline V gene. V shed 4 bases and J shed 2 bases, with 10 bases lying between them. Here the CDR3 reads CASSLMGDTDTQYF. CDR3 bases: TGCGCCAGCAGCCTAATGGGGGACACAGATACGCAGTATTTT.

This clone was picked up one time. The CDR3, as DNA: TGTGCCAGCAGCTCGGACAGGGGCTATGGCTACACCTTC. Its translation is CASSSDRGYGYTF. The rearrangement uses TRBV7-9 and TRBJ1-2; TRBD1 matches 9 bases. CDR1 and CDR2 from the germline V gene are SEHNR and FQNEAQ (reference sequence). The CDR3 totals 13 residues. After removal of 4 bases from V and 4 bases from J, the junction contained 1 base not matched to a gene. The whole variable domain, remainder taken from reference TRBV7-9 and TRBJ1-2, is DTGVSQNPRHKITKRGQNVTFRCDPISEHNRLYWYRQTLGQGPEFLTYFQNEAQLEKSRLLSDRFSAERPKGSFSTLEIQRTEQGDSAMYLCASSSDRGYGYTFGSGTRLTVV.

The chain recombines TRBV19 with TRBJ2-1, with 10 positions matching TRBD2. This CDR3 region has 16 residues. With 5 bases clipped from V and 3 bases from J, the junction kept 7 bases outside the gene matches. CDR1 LNHDA and CDR2 SQIVND come from the germline V gene (reference sequence). Here the CDR3 reads CASSGVAGGNYNEQFF. The DNA of the CDR3 is TGTGCCAGTAGTGGGGTAGCGGGAGGTAACTACAATGAGCAGTTCTTC.

This sequence joins TRBV28 and TRBJ2-7; D tentatively fits TRBD1 or TRBD2 (5 bases each). The ends were cut back, 5 bases at V and 2 bases at J, with 13 bases in the middle. CDR3 size: 14 residues. Germline values: CDR1 MDHEN, CDR2 SYDVKM. CDR3 in DNA: TGTGCCAGCAGTGAAGGGGTCGGGGCCTACGAGCAGTACTTC. It codes for CASSEGVGAYEQYF.

The V call is TRBV13, the J call TRBJ2-1, with unresolved D. Trimming took 3 bases from V and 6 from J, leaving 15 bases between them. CDR3 size: 15 residues. Germline CDR1 and CDR2: PRHDT and FYEKMQ (reference sequence). The CDR3 DNA reads as TGTGCCAGCAGCTTGGGAAGGGCTAGTCTCAATGAGCAGTTCTTC. This sequence encodes CASSLGRASLNEQFF.

The chain carries TRBV7-3 and TRBJ2-2, with D hard to call. Germline V gene sequence: CDR1 SGHTA, CDR2 FQGTGA. V lost 3 bases, J lost 6 bases, and 8 bases lay in between. The CDR3 length is 13 residues. CDR3 DNA sequence: TGTGCCAGCAGCTTCGAGGTTGCCGGGGAGCTGTTTTTT. This codes for CASSFEVAGELFF.

The gene calls are TRBV2 and TRBJ2-4; 12 bases agree with TRBD2. The CDR3 is 16 residues long. The J segment lost 7 bases and the V segment lost 2 bases, leaving 6 bases of the junction unmatched. CDR1 is SNHLY and CDR2 is FYNNEI in the germline V gene. CDR3 loop: CASSELAGGRGNIQYF. CDR3 coding DNA: TGTGCCAGCAGTGAACTAGCGGGAGGGCGGGGGAACATTCAGTACTTC.

In its sample, this clone was seen once. This chain links TRBV7-9 with TRBJ2-7; 11 bases line up with TRBD1. V lost 5 bases to trimming and J lost 4 bases; unmatched junction nucleotides: 4. Germline lookup yields CDR1 SEHNR and CDR2 FQNEAQ (reference sequence). The CDR3 loop spans 14 amino acids. The CDR3 sequence is CASSRGTGGYEQYF. CDR3 in DNA: TGTGCCAGCAGCCGTGGGACAGGGGGTTACGAGCAGTACTTC.

Notes on this clone: The sample carries other DNA sequences with the same CDR3. The chain has TRBV9 and TRBJ1-1; D is unclear. The CDR3 totals 13 residues. Deletions cut 0 bases from V and 5 bases from J, with 8 bases between. The germline V gene has CDR1 SGDLS and CDR2 YYNGEE. Here the CDR3 DNA reads TGTGCCAGCAGCGTAGGGGCCGGGACTGAAGCTTTCTTT. This sequence encodes CASSVGAGTEAFF. The complete variable domain, with remaining parts taken from reference TRBV9 and TRBJ1-1, reads DSGVTQTPKHLITATGQRVTLRCSPRSGDLSVYWYQQSLDQGLQFLIQYYNGEERAKGNILERFSAQQFPDLHSELNLSSLELGDSALYFCASSVGAGTEAFFGQGTRLTVV.

The chain employs TRBV27 and TRBJ2-3; either TRBD1 or TRBD2 may fit D (5 bases each). From germline, CDR1 is MNHEY and CDR2 SMNVEV (reference sequence). V lost 6 bases and J lost 4, with 17 bases in between. The CDR3 length is 15 residues. CDR3 bases: TGTGCCAGCAGGACCCGGGACCCCGGTCCAGATACGCAGTATTTT. This encodes CASRTRDPGPDTQYF.

The chain joins TRBV4-3 to TRBJ2-2; D call uncertain. The CDR3 consists of 15 residues. Looked up from germline, CDR1 is LGHNA and CDR2 is YSLEER. V lost 0 bases to trimming and J lost 4 bases, with 9 bases between them. The CDR3 nucleotides are TGCGCCAGCAGCCAAGATCACAGTACCACCGGGGAGCTGTTTTTT. It is translated as CASSQDHSTTGELFF.

This sequence joins TRBV18 and TRBJ2-7; D is uncertain. V dropped 2 bases and J dropped 2 bases, with 16 bases sitting between them. This CDR3 has 16 residues. Germline V gene lookup returns CDR1 KGHSH and CDR2 LQKENI. The CDR3: CASSPTNRAVTYEQYF. The CDR3 DNA is TGTGCCAGCTCACCAACGAATCGGGCAGTGACCTACGAGCAGTACTTC.

The rearrangement joins TRBV18 to TRBJ2-4, with 9 bases aligning to TRBD1. CDR1 is KGHSH and CDR2 is LQKENI in the germline V gene. The CDR3 loop spans 16 amino acids. V gave up 3 bases and J gave up 2 bases; unmatched junction bases: 5. CDR3 coding DNA: TGTGCCAGCTCACCCGGACAGGGGCCGACCAAAAACATTCAGTACTTC. Protein: CASSPGQGPTKNIQYF.

The rearrangement links TRBV27 to TRBJ2-6; tentatively, D is TRBD2 (6 bases). V gave up 5 bases and J gave up 0 bases, with 17 bases separating them. The CDR3 sequence is 18 residues long. Germline V CDR1 and CDR2: MNHEY, SMNVEV (reference sequence). CDR3 DNA sequence: TGTGCCAGCAGTGGGTCCGGGAGAGGCTACTCTGGGGCCAACGTCCTGACTTTC. Protein sequence: CASSGSGRGYSGANVLTF.

This clone was seen just once. The chain combines TRBV27 with TRBJ2-1, with 7 bases fitting TRBD2. This CDR3 spans 11 amino acids. The V and J ends lost 10 bases and 9 bases, in that order; junction bases with no gene match: 6. Germline loops: CDR1 MNHEY, CDR2 SMNVEV (reference sequence). The CDR3: CATGRKGEQFF. DNA for the CDR3: TGTGCCACCGGGAGGAAGGGTGAGCAGTTCTTC.